What follows are 29 T cell receptor beta chains derived from one specimen sequenced in a study of blood T cells in healthy people across ages (dated by TCRdb to between 2014 and 2017). The library was prepared using 5' RACE. Data came from an Illumina HiSeq 2500. A second PCR of about 7 to 12 cycles was run with a J-beta primer mix and a sample-barcoded 5' primer. The public reads were quality trimmed at Q25 with fastp and then assembled into clones with MiXCR by TCRdb, keeping productive beta chains. CDR3 protein sequences are deduplicated, and each keeps its most common genes and DNA. In this sample the table shows approximately 1.5 million distinct CDR3 sequences, roughly 30% of which occur a single time. The ten largest clonotypes hold 11% of the sample. Sequences were obtained from blood. All receptors come from a woman in her 30s in good health.

The chain links TRBV6-6 to TRBJ2-5; D unresolved. Per germline, CDR1 MNHNY and CDR2 SVGAGI (reference sequence). This CDR3 has 14 residues. The ends were cut back, 8 bases at V and 11 bases at J, with 24 bases in the middle. The CDR3 DNA reads as TGTGCCAGCCTCAGCCCCAACTATCCCAATGAACAGTACTTC. Translated, it gives CASLSPNYPNEQYF.

The chain employs TRBV11-2 and TRBJ1-3; unclear D gene. This CDR3 contains 15 residues. The V end was cut by 4 bases, the J end by 4 bases, with 14 bases between. From germline, CDR1 is SGHAT and CDR2 FQNNGV. This chain's CDR3 is CASSSNLLGGNTIYF. The CDR3 nucleotides read TGTGCCAGCAGCTCCAACTTACTTGGAGGAAACACCATATATTTT.

This clonotype appeared a few times. V is TRBV20-1 and J is TRBJ2-7; 9 nucleotides align to TRBD2. The CDR3 has 12 residues. The V gene end was trimmed by 6 bases and the J gene end by 6 bases; junction bases not matched to a gene: 6. The germline V gene has CDR1 DFQATT and CDR2 SNEGSKA (reference sequence). CDR3 residues: CSARGLATEQYF. The CDR3 region has the DNA TGCAGTGCACGGGGACTAGCAACCGAGCAGTACTTC.

This clonotype was observed a handful of times. The chain joins TRBV9 to TRBJ2-5; 7 nucleotides agree with TRBD1. The CDR3 sequence is 15 residues long. Germline assignment: CDR1 SGDLS and CDR2 YYNGEE. Trimming took 0 bases from V and 0 from J; bases not matched to a gene: 2. This CDR3 is CASSVVGQDQETQYF. CDR3 DNA sequence: TGTGCCAGCAGCGTAGTTGGACAGGACCAAGAGACCCAGTACTTC.

This clonotype was seen a handful of times. This chain links TRBV7-2 with TRBJ2-5; TRBD1 matches at 8 bases. The CDR3 has 15 amino acids. From germline, CDR1 is SGHTA and CDR2 FQGNSA. The V gene end was trimmed by 3 bases and the J gene end by 4 bases; junction bases not matched to a gene: 7. CDR3: CASSFGQGLTETQYF. CDR3 DNA: TGTGCCAGCAGCTTTGGACAGGGTTTGACAGAGACCCAGTACTTC.

The chain is built from TRBV3-1 and TRBJ1-1; D possibly corresponds to TRBD1 (5 bases). V was cut by 3 bases and J by 0 bases, with 11 bases left in between. The CDR3 runs to 15 residues. Germline CDR1 is LGHDT and CDR2 is YNNKEL (reference sequence). In DNA form, the CDR3 reads TGTGCCAGCAGCCAGGGGGGTATTTTGAACACTGAAGCTTTCTTT. This sequence encodes CASSQGGILNTEAFF.

There are many counts of this clonotype. In DNA, the CDR3 is TGCAGTGCTACCAGACTAGTTTTGTCAGATACGCAGTATTTT. The encoded protein is CSATRLVLSDTQYF. The chain links TRBV20-1 to TRBJ2-3; tentatively, D is TRBD2 (6 bases). CDR3 size: 14 residues. V was cut by 4 bases and J by 4 bases, with 15 bases left in between. CDR1 is DFQATT, CDR2 SNEGSKA, per germline (reference sequence).

This clonotype appeared a few times. The V call is TRBV27, the J call TRBJ2-7; TRBD1 is a possible D gene (6 bases). The closer fit of TRBJ2-5 to the DNA end suggests the J call may be wrong. Germline CDR1 and CDR2: MNHEY and SMNVEV (reference sequence). CDR3 length equals 15 residues. The CDR3 reads CASSLSTGIRETQYF. The CDR3 DNA reads TGTGCCAGCAGTTTATCCACAGGGATCCGGGAGACCCAGTACTTC.

This clonotype has only a few counts. The chain joins TRBV28 to TRBJ2-5, with 8 bases matching TRBD1. Per the germline V gene, CDR1 is MDHEN and CDR2 is SYDVKM. The CDR3 covers 15 residues. V lost 7 bases to trimming and J lost 2 bases; unmatched junction nucleotides: 9. The CDR3 is CASKTRDRRQETQYF. The CDR3 DNA reads TGTGCCAGCAAAACTAGGGACAGGAGACAAGAGACCCAGTACTTC.

This sequence joins TRBV5-1 and TRBJ2-5, with TRBD1 matching over 9 bases. V was pared by 0 bases and J by 11 bases, with 14 bases of the junction left unmatched. The CDR3 contains 16 residues. Germline V CDR1 and CDR2: SGHRS, YFSETQ. CDR3 region: CASSLGGTGHSNEQYF. In DNA, the CDR3 is TGCGCCAGCAGCTTGGGTGGGACAGGGCATTCTAATGAGCAGTACTTC.

This clonotype occurred a few times. V and J are TRBV29-1 and TRBJ2-3; perhaps TRBD2 as D (6 bases). Germline V CDR1 and CDR2: SQVTM, ANQGSEA. V was cut by 1 base and J by 8 bases, with 13 bases left in between. CDR3 length: 13 residues. The CDR3 bases are TGCAGCGTTGAAGCCGAAGCGGGCTCTACGCAGTATTTT. Amino acid sequence: CSVEAEAGSTQYF.

The V call is TRBV6-6, the J call TRBJ1-5; D not resolved. Germline values: CDR1 MNHNY, CDR2 SVGAGI (reference sequence). Trimming shortened V by 6 bases and J by 3 bases, and 15 bases separated the two germline ends. CDR3 length: 15 amino acids. The CDR3 coding sequence is TGTGCCAGCAGAGACGGAGATTGGGACAATCAGCCCCAGCATTTT. Translating gives CASRDGDWDNQPQHF.

This clonotype was detected only once. The chain has TRBV27 and TRBJ1-1; no definite D call. V lost 2 bases and J 1 base, leaving 11 bases between the germline ends. Germline-derived CDR1 and CDR2 are MNHEY and SMNVEV (reference sequence). The CDR3 has 15 residues. The CDR3 sequence is CASSLSRVENTEAFF. In DNA form, the CDR3 reads TGTGCCAGCAGTTTAAGCCGCGTCGAGAACACTGAAGCTTTCTTT.

The J gene is TRBJ2-7, the V gene TRBV4-1; 10 bases are shared with TRBD2. V gave up 1 base and J gave up 6 bases; unmatched junction bases: 15. Germline V gene lookup returns CDR1 MGHRA and CDR2 YSYEKL. This CDR3 contains 18 residues. The CDR3 loop reads CASSQGRAQRGGRTEQYF. The CDR3 DNA reads as TGCGCCAGCAGCCAAGGCCGAGCTCAGCGGGGGGGCCGTACCGAGCAGTACTTC.

There are a few counts of this clonotype. The chain employs TRBV5-1 and TRBJ2-7; possible D gene TRBD1, 6 bases. The CDR3 is made up of 14 amino acids. Per the germline V gene, CDR1 is SGHRS and CDR2 is YFSETQ. V shed 4 bases and J shed 2 bases, with 13 bases lying between them. In DNA form, the CDR3 reads TGCGCCAGCAGCCAAGGGACACGGGCCTACGAGCAGTACTTC. This sequence encodes CASSQGTRAYEQYF.

There are a few counts of this clonotype. The chain is built from TRBV20-1 and TRBJ2-7; TRBD1 agrees at 9 bases. This CDR3 comprises 13 residues. Trimming removed 7 bases from V and 5 bases from J; junction bases left unmatched: 9. Germline CDR1 is DFQATT and CDR2 is SNEGSKA (reference sequence). The CDR3 nucleotides are TGCAGTGTCGCCCCCGGGACAGGGAACGAGCAGTACTTC. Encoded protein: CSVAPGTGNEQYF.

This clonotype was seen a handful of times. The chain couples TRBV5-5 to TRBJ2-5; TRBD2 might be the D (7 bases). CDR1 SGHKS and CDR2 YYEKEE come from the germline V gene (reference sequence). The CDR3 contains 17 residues. V lost 0 bases and J 4 bases, leaving 19 bases between the germline ends. The chain's CDR3 is CASSLDSTGTTVETQYF. The CDR3 bases are TGTGCCAGCAGCTTGGACTCCACAGGGACTACGGTAGAGACCCAGTACTTC.

This clonotype has a handful of counts. The J gene is TRBJ1-2, the V gene TRBV4-1; D not resolved. CDR1 MGHRA and CDR2 YSYEKL come from the germline V gene. The CDR3 loop spans 14 amino acids. V lost 5 bases and J lost 0, with 10 bases in between. The CDR3 DNA reads as TGCGCCAGCAGCGTTCCGGGTACTAACTATGGCTACACCTTC. The encoded protein is CASSVPGTNYGYTF.

The chain couples TRBV28 to TRBJ1-5; possible D gene TRBD1, 6 bases. Looked up from germline, CDR1 is MDHEN and CDR2 is SYDVKM. Trimming pared 6 bases from V and 5 bases from J, leaving 17 bases between. The CDR3 runs 15 residues. The CDR3 loop reads CASSPGGARYQPQHF. Here the CDR3 DNA reads TGTGCCAGCAGCCCTGGGGGGGCGCGGTATCAGCCCCAGCATTTT.

The chain is built from TRBV6-6 and TRBJ2-3, with 7 bases identical to TRBD1. The J segment lost 0 bases and the V segment lost 5 bases, leaving 8 bases of the junction unmatched. This CDR3 spans 16 amino acids. Germline values: CDR1 MNHNY, CDR2 SVGAGI (reference sequence). For the CDR3, the DNA is TGTGCCAGCAGTGAGGAACAGGGGTGGAGCACAGATACGCAGTATTTT. Encoded protein: CASSEEQGWSTDTQYF.

This clonotype was counted ten times or more. CDR3: CASSYVRTGDNSPLHF. The CDR3 coding sequence is TGTGCCAGCAGTTACGTCCGAACAGGGGATAATTCACCCCTCCACTTT. The rearrangement joins TRBV6-6 to TRBJ1-6, with TRBD1 identical over 7 bases. Germline assignment: CDR1 MNHNY and CDR2 SVGAGI (reference sequence). This CDR3 has 16 amino acids. The trim removed 2 bases at V and 5 bases at J, leaving 6 bases unmatched.

This clonotype was seen a few times. The CDR3 loop reads CASSFQRGANYEQYF. The CDR3 region has the DNA TGTGCCAGCAGCTTTCAGCGGGGGGCAAACTACGAGCAGTACTTC. The gene calls are TRBV7-2 and TRBJ2-5; the match to TRBD2 covers 9 bases. The J call may be in error: the DNA end matches TRBJ2-7 better. This CDR3 is built from 15 residues. The V gene's germline CDR1 is SGHTA and CDR2 FQGNSA.

This sequence joins TRBV15 and TRBJ2-5; 7 bases match TRBD1. Germline V gene sequence: CDR1 LNHNV, CDR2 YYDKDF (reference sequence). J was trimmed by 5 bases and V by 3 bases; bases with no gene match: 12. The CDR3 covers 16 residues. In nucleotides, the CDR3 is TGTGCCACCAGCAGGCCCGCGGCACAGGGGTTGGAGACCCAGTACTTC. Its protein is CATSRPAAQGLETQYF. Variable domain in full (rest from reference TRBV15 and TRBJ2-5): DAMVIQNPRYQVTQFGKPVTLSCSQTLNHNVMYWYQQKSSQAPKLLFHYYDKDFNNEADTPDNFQSRRPNTSFCFLDIRSPGLGDTAMYLCATSRPAAQGLETQYFGPGTRLLVL.

The gene calls are TRBV15 and TRBJ1-5; D unresolved. Deletions cut 5 bases from V and 9 bases from J, with 11 bases between. The length of the CDR3 is 12 residues. Germline CDR1 and CDR2: LNHNV and YYDKDF (reference sequence). The CDR3 reads CATSQGLVPQHF. Here the CDR3 DNA reads TGTGCCACCAGCCAAGGACTGGTGCCCCAGCATTTT.

The chain is built from TRBV20-1 and TRBJ2-7; 9 nucleotides line up with TRBD2. This CDR3 is built from 13 residues. Germline CDR1 DFQATT, CDR2 SNEGSKA (reference sequence). The junction had 5 bases not matched to a gene; V was cut back by 8 bases and J by 0 bases. CDR3 protein: CSTLAGSSYEQYF. The CDR3 DNA reads TGCAGTACACTAGCGGGCAGCTCCTACGAGCAGTACTTC.

This chain joins TRBV20-1 and TRBJ1-1; D not certain. The CDR3 sequence is 14 residues long. Germline V gene data show CDR1 as DFQATT and CDR2 as SNEGSKA (reference sequence). V was cut by 1 base and J by 0 bases, with 9 bases left in between. CDR3 residues: CSARAERMNTEAFF. CDR3 coding DNA: TGCAGTGCTAGAGCGGAGCGGATGAACACTGAAGCTTTCTTT.

This clonotype was detected only a few times. V gene TRBV27 combines with J gene TRBJ1-5, with 8 bases aligning to TRBD1. The J segment lost 7 bases and the V segment lost 3 bases, leaving 5 bases of the junction unmatched. Germline V gene lookup returns CDR1 MNHEY and CDR2 SMNVEV (reference sequence). The length of the CDR3 is 14 residues. CDR3 DNA sequence: TGTGCCAGCAGTTTGTCAGGGGGCGGACAGCCCCAGCATTTT. Amino acids: CASSLSGGGQPQHF.

The table lists this clonotype with a few counts. V and J are TRBV12-3 or TRBV12-4 and TRBJ2-1, with D perhaps TRBD1 (5 bases). Trimming left V 10 bases short and J 2 bases short, with 12 bases between. The CDR3 is made up of 13 amino acids. The CDR3 nucleotides are TGTGCCACCACGAAAGGGGCCTACAATGAGCAGTTCTTC. Its protein is CATTKGAYNEQFF.

This clonotype was detected only a few times. The rearrangement links TRBV5-1 to TRBJ2-2, with D unclear. CDR3 length: 12 residues. Germline V CDR1 and CDR2: SGHRS, YFSETQ. V shed 9 bases and J shed 2 bases, with 8 bases lying between them. CDR3 DNA sequence: TGCGCCACCCCGGAAAACACCGGGGAGCTGTTTTTT. It is translated as CATPENTGELFF.